What follows are 25 T cell receptor beta chains derived from one specimen sequenced in a study of blood T cell repertoires in COVID-19. Repertoires were generated with immunoSEQ multiplex PCR, while TCRdb's copy carries only in-frame clones and drops some. Of approximately 250,000 clones in the sample, nearly 85% were seen once. What was sequenced was peripheral blood. The receptors derive from a human donor in a cohort sampled during active COVID-19.

The chain links TRBV29-1 to TRBJ2-7; 12 nucleotides align to TRBD1. With 3 bases clipped from V and 5 bases from J, the junction kept 8 bases outside the gene matches. From germline, CDR1 is SQVTM and CDR2 ANQGSEA. This CDR3 is built from 15 residues. This CDR3 reads CSVDPGTGGRHEQYF. The CDR3 coding sequence is TGCAGCGTTGATCCCGGGACAGGGGGCCGGCACGAGCAGTACTTC.

This chain uses TRBV6-5 with TRBJ1-3; D ambiguous. The CDR3 spans 15 residues. With 6 bases removed from V and 0 bases from J, the gap between germline ends came to 12 bases. Germline CDR1 and CDR2: MNHEY and SVGAGI. The CDR3 sequence: CASSIRQNSGNTIYF. In nucleotides, the CDR3 is TGTGCCAGCAGCATCCGCCAGAACTCTGGAAACACCATATATTTT.

This chain connects TRBV28 to TRBJ2-5, with 7 bases lining up with TRBD1. CDR1 is MDHEN and CDR2 is SYDVKM in the germline V gene. The CDR3 has 15 residues. V lost 11 bases to trimming and J lost 5 bases; unmatched junction nucleotides: 17. The CDR3 DNA reads as TGTGCCGGACGCAAAGGGGGCGCGTCGAGGGAGACCCAGTACTTC. Encoded protein: CAGRKGGASRETQYF.

The chain employs TRBV6-1 and TRBJ1-2; D remains unclear. The CDR3 is 20 residues long. The germline V gene has CDR1 MNHNS and CDR2 SASEGT. The V gene lost 1 base and the J gene lost 4 bases, with 28 bases spanning the gap. CDR3 sequence (DNA): TGTGCCAGCAGTGAAGTCAACGCCTCGGCGGGCCTGGGCCACGGCTATGGCTACACCTTC. Its translation: CASSEVNASAGLGHGYGYTF.

The J gene is TRBJ1-5, the V gene TRBV2, with TRBD1 as a possible D gene (6 bases). Trimming left V 3 bases short and J 5 bases short, with 17 bases between. CDR3 length equals 16 residues. Per the germline V gene, CDR1 is SNHLY and CDR2 is FYNNEI. The CDR3 region is CASSDYRVRGDQPQHF. The CDR3 DNA reads as TGTGCCAGCAGTGACTACAGGGTAAGGGGAGATCAGCCCCAGCATTTT.

Only one count was recorded for this clone. The chain couples TRBV7-3 to TRBJ2-2; possible D gene TRBD1, 5 bases. CDR1 and CDR2 (germline): SGHTA, FQGTGA. The V and J ends lost 0 bases and 7 bases respectively, with 6 bases between them. CDR3 size: 13 residues. CDR3 loop: CASSLTGDGELFF. The CDR3 DNA reads as TGTGCCAGCAGCTTAACAGGGGACGGGGAGCTGTTTTTT. Filled out from reference TRBV7-3 and TRBJ2-2, the complete variable domain reads GAGVSQTPSNKVTEKGKYVELRCDPISGHTALYWYRQSLGQGPEFLIYFQGTGAADDSGLPNDRFFAVRPEGSVSTLKIQRTERGDSAVYLCASSLTGDGELFFGEGSRLTVL.

This chain connects TRBV7-2 to TRBJ2-6; a weak D match, TRBD1 (6 bases). Germline lookup yields CDR1 SGHTA and CDR2 FQGNSA. The CDR3 runs 13 residues. V lost 11 bases and J lost 4, with 12 bases in between. This CDR3 reads CAAPRGGANVLTF. The DNA of the CDR3 is TGTGCCGCGCCCAGGGGAGGGGCCAACGTCCTGACTTTC.

The rearrangement joins TRBV5-1 to TRBJ1-1; D might be TRBD1 (5 bases). The CDR3 has 14 residues. The germline gives CDR1 SGHRS, CDR2 YFSETQ. Trimming shortened V by 4 bases and J by 3 bases, and 13 bases separated the two germline ends. The DNA of the CDR3 is TGCGCCAGCAGCCCGGGACTTAGGGACACTGAAGCTTTCTTT. Protein: CASSPGLRDTEAFF.

The V gene is TRBV4-3, the J gene TRBJ2-1, with 8 bases identical to TRBD2. CDR3 length: 15 amino acids. CDR1 and CDR2 from the germline V gene are LGHNA and YSLEER. Losses at the gene ends were 8 bases for V and 10 bases for J; bases not matched to a gene: 16. The CDR3 loop reads CASAHGGAARGEQFF. For the CDR3, the DNA is TGCGCCAGCGCTCACGGGGGGGCCGCTCGGGGCGAGCAGTTCTTC.

The gene calls are TRBV20-1 and TRBJ2-7; D remains ambiguous. CDR1 is DFQATT, CDR2 SNEGSKA, per germline (reference sequence). V dropped 8 bases and J dropped 3 bases, with 8 bases sitting between them. This CDR3 is built from 10 residues. Here the CDR3 reads CSSQFYEQYF. CDR3 DNA sequence: TGCAGTTCCCAATTCTACGAGCAGTACTTC.

The count of this clone is one. The rearrangement links TRBV28 to TRBJ1-1; D gene uncertain. The V gene's germline CDR1 is MDHEN and CDR2 SYDVKM. V was clipped by 6 bases and J by 0 bases, with 17 bases between them. The CDR3 consists of 16 residues. The CDR3 DNA sequence: TGTGCCAGCAGCCTCATTTTCGTCGGGATGAACACTGAAGCTTTCTTT. Its protein product is CASSLIFVGMNTEAFF.

The CDR3 region is CASSFGTGGNEQYF. The CDR3 nucleotides read TGTGCCAGCAGCTTCGGGACAGGGGGTAACGAGCAGTACTTC. This chain joins TRBV11-2 and TRBJ2-7; TRBD1 aligns across 11 bases. This CDR3 is 14 amino acids long. Germline values: CDR1 SGHAT, CDR2 FQNNGV. J gave up 5 bases and V 3 bases, and 3 bases lay outside the gene matches.

This sequence joins TRBV13 and TRBJ2-7, with TRBD1 matching over 8 bases. In germline, CDR1 is PRHDT, CDR2 FYEKMQ (reference sequence). This CDR3 spans 17 amino acids. The J segment lost 4 bases and the V segment lost 1 base, leaving 12 bases of the junction unmatched. The CDR3 DNA sequence: TGTGCCAGCAGCTTAGCGGGGCCCGCAGGGGGCTTGTACGAGCAGTACTTC. Its translation: CASSLAGPAGGLYEQYF.

J is TRBJ2-7 and V is TRBV29-1; no definite D call. V dropped 5 bases and J dropped 2 bases, with 13 bases sitting between them. Germline-derived CDR1 and CDR2 are SQVTM and ANQGSEA. The CDR3 spans 13 residues. DNA for the CDR3: TGCAGCGTTTTCGAAACCGAGACCTACGAGCAGTACTTC. Translated: CSVFETETYEQYF.

This clone showed up just once. The V and J genes are TRBV27 and TRBJ2-2, with TRBD1 matching 7 bases. Germline CDR1 is MNHEY and CDR2 is SMNVEV (reference sequence). V trimming: 0 bases; J trimming: 0 bases; junction bases outside the gene matches: 7. The CDR3 spans 18 residues. For the CDR3, the DNA is TGTGCCAGCAGTTTATCCTTCAGGGGGAGCGCGAACACCGGGGAGCTGTTTTTT. Translating it yields CASSLSFRGSANTGELFF.

The chain combines TRBV19 with TRBJ1-4, with D maybe TRBD1 (5 bases). The germline V gene encodes CDR1 LNHDA and CDR2 SQIVND (reference sequence). V was pared by 9 bases and J by 4 bases, with 9 bases between. The CDR3 totals 12 residues. The DNA for the CDR3 is TGTGCCAGCAGGGCCCTTAATGAAAAACTGTTTTTT. Its protein product is CASRALNEKLFF. Filled out from reference TRBV19 and TRBJ1-4, the complete variable domain reads DGGITQSPKYLFRKEGQNVTLSCEQNLNHDAMYWYRQDPGQGLRLIYYSQIVNDFQKGDIAEGYSVSREKKESFPLTVTSAQKNPTAFYLCASRALNEKLFFGSGTQLSVL.

This chain uses TRBV7-8 with TRBJ1-1; D is possibly TRBD1 (5 bases). With 0 bases removed from V and 10 bases from J, the gap between germline ends came to 12 bases. Per germline, CDR1 SGHVS and CDR2 FQNEAQ. This CDR3 comprises 13 residues. The CDR3 region has the DNA TGTGCCAGCAGCTTAGCGGGGCAGGGAACAGCTTTCTTT. This sequence encodes CASSLAGQGTAFF.

The chain links TRBV6-5 to TRBJ1-6; tentative D call: TRBD1 (5 bases). This CDR3 spans 15 amino acids. V lost 6 bases and J 1 base, leaving 10 bases between the germline ends. Germline CDR1 and CDR2: MNHEY and SVGAGI. CDR3 loop: CASSRDRSYNSPLHF. In DNA form, the CDR3 reads TGTGCCAGCAGCCGCGACAGATCCTATAATTCACCCCTCCACTTT.

The CDR3 loop is CASSYGGNFKSDYGYTF. The CDR3 DNA is TGTGCCAGCAGTTACGGGGGGAACTTCAAAAGCGACTATGGCTACACCTTC. This chain links TRBV6-2 or TRBV6-3 with TRBJ1-2, with D perhaps matching TRBD1 (5 bases). The germline gives CDR1 MNHEY, CDR2 SVGEGT. This CDR3 has 17 residues. The V and J ends lost 2 bases and 3 bases respectively, with 19 bases between them.

The genes are TRBV10-3 and TRBJ2-2, with TRBD1 matching over 7 bases. Trimming took 4 bases from V and 0 from J; bases not matched to a gene: 11. This CDR3 comprises 18 residues. Germline CDR1 ENHRY, CDR2 SYGVKD. CDR3 in DNA: TGTGCCATCAGTGTCCGACCCCAGGGGGTTGCGAACACCGGGGAGCTGTTTTTT. This codes for CAISVRPQGVANTGELFF.

J is TRBJ2-3 and V is TRBV3-1 (or the pseudogene TRBV3-2), with a weak D call TRBD1 (6 bases). This CDR3 is 15 amino acids long. Germline-derived CDR1 and CDR2 are LGHDT and YNNKEL (reference sequence). The ends were cut back, 4 bases at V and 5 bases at J, with 16 bases in the middle. CDR3 residues: CASSLRGQGQDTQYF. As DNA, the CDR3 is TGTGCCAGCAGCCTCCGGGGACAAGGACAAGATACGCAGTATTTT.

The genes are TRBV4-3 and TRBJ2-7, with TRBD2 as a possible D gene (6 bases). V was clipped by 4 bases and J by 1 base, with 11 bases between them. In germline, CDR1 is LGHNA, CDR2 YSLEER. The CDR3 spans 14 residues. CDR3 sequence reads: CASSLRAGSYEQYF. Here the CDR3 DNA reads TGCGCCAGCAGCCTCAGAGCGGGTTCCTACGAGCAGTACTTC.

This chain connects TRBV2 to TRBJ1-5; 8 positions agree with TRBD1. The CDR3 is 16 residues long. CDR1 and CDR2 from the germline V gene are SNHLY and FYNNEI. The V gene end was trimmed by 5 bases and the J gene end by 2 bases; junction bases not matched to a gene: 8. CDR3 coding DNA: TGTGCCAGCAGTTGGCAGGGGGCGGGCGGCAATCAGCCCCAGCATTTT. It translates to CASSWQGAGGNQPQHF.

The rearrangement links TRBV3-1 (or the pseudogene TRBV3-2) to TRBJ1-2, with 8 positions matching TRBD1. The CDR3 totals 15 residues. The V segment lost 2 bases and the J segment 4 bases; nucleotides outside the gene matches: 6. CDR1 is LGHDT and CDR2 is YNNKEL in the germline V gene (reference sequence). The CDR3 DNA reads as TGTGCCAGCAGCCAACCGGGACAGGAGTTCTATGGCTACACCTTC. Translating gives CASSQPGQEFYGYTF.

This clone has more than one count but fewer than ten. The chain links TRBV10-2 to TRBJ1-2, with D tentatively TRBD1 (5 bases). CDR3 length equals 13 residues. Germline V lookup: CDR1 WSHSY, CDR2 SAAADI. Trimming took off 5 bases at V and 8 bases at J, with 15 bases between the two ends. Here the CDR3 reads CASSTGGPRGYTF. The CDR3 nucleotides read TGCGCCAGCAGTACAGGAGGGCCTAGGGGCTACACCTTC.